One and the same sample provided the 23 T cell receptor beta chains below, sequenced in a study of CD8 T cells in ankylosing spondylitis. TCRdb processed the 5' RACE reads anew with MiXCR; each CDR3 protein has one entry. The sample shows roughly 120,000 distinct CDR3 sequences, around 13% of them seen only once. The specimen sequenced was blood, either unsorted or a sorted T cell fraction (not recorded which). The receptors originated from a female donor with ankylosing spondylitis or in good health (not recorded which).

This clonotype showed up many times. V and J are TRBV29-1 and TRBJ1-1; D remains ambiguous. Germline CDR1 reads SQVTM; CDR2 reads ANQGSEA. Deletions cut 3 bases from V and 1 base from J, with 9 bases between. CDR3 length: 13 amino acids. This CDR3 is CSVEVRQNTEAFF. Here the CDR3 DNA reads TGCAGCGTTGAGGTCAGGCAGAACACTGAAGCTTTCTTT.

This chain links TRBV29-1 with TRBJ2-1; D assignment may be TRBD1 or TRBD2 (5 bases each). The CDR3 contains 12 residues. Between the trimmed V and J ends, which lost 1 base and 11 bases, there was a span of 12 bases. The germline gives CDR1 SQVTM, CDR2 ANQGSEA. CDR3 sequence reads: CSVEGGGGKQFF. The CDR3 DNA reads TGCAGCGTTGAAGGTGGGGGTGGGAAGCAGTTCTTC.

The table lists this clonotype with a few counts. The V gene is TRBV24-1, the J gene TRBJ2-3; D ambiguous. Trimming pared 5 bases from V and 1 base from J, leaving 3 bases between. The germline V gene encodes CDR1 KGHDR and CDR2 SFDVKD. This CDR3 contains 12 residues. As DNA, the CDR3 is TGTGCCACCAGTGGGGGCACAGATACGCAGTATTTT. Encoded protein: CATSGGTDTQYF.

The chain carries TRBV5-5 and TRBJ2-1; D tentatively reads TRBD1 or TRBD2 (5 bases each). Trimming pared 3 bases from V and 8 bases from J, leaving 18 bases between. The CDR3 sequence is 15 residues long. CDR1 SGHKS and CDR2 YYEKEE come from the germline V gene (reference sequence). Here the CDR3 DNA reads TGTGCCAGCAGCTCTTCGGGGCTAATGGGGGATGAGCAGTTCTTC. This codes for CASSSSGLMGDEQFF.

The genes are TRBV7-8 and TRBJ2-2; the D gene is possibly TRBD1 (6 bases). V shed 4 bases and J shed 6 bases, with 27 bases lying between them. The CDR3 has 19 amino acids. From germline, CDR1 is SGHVS and CDR2 FQNEAQ. DNA for the CDR3: TGTGCCAGCAGCTCCTACACCCATCTTGGACAGTCCCGGGCCGGGGAGCTGTTTTTT. This gives the protein CASSSYTHLGQSRAGELFF.

CDR3 sequence reads: CSVSGTGKATNEKLFF. For the CDR3, the DNA is TGCAGCGTTTCTGGGACAGGGAAAGCAACTAATGAAAAACTGTTTTTT. The chain has TRBV29-1 and TRBJ1-4; 9 bases line up with TRBD1. CDR3 length: 16 residues. Looked up from germline, CDR1 is SQVTM and CDR2 is ANQGSEA. The trim removed 5 bases at V and 0 bases at J, leaving 7 bases unmatched.

This clonotype was detected a few times. V is TRBV29-1 and J is TRBJ2-3; TRBD2 matches 10 bases. V gave up 6 bases and J gave up 4 bases; unmatched junction bases: 7. This CDR3 has 14 residues. Germline V gives CDR1 SQVTM, CDR2 ANQGSEA. The CDR3 DNA follows: TGCAGCGTGATCGAGCGGGGGGGGGCAGATACGCAGTATTTT. As protein: CSVIERGGADTQYF.

This clonotype occurred many times. The chain recombines TRBV10-1 with TRBJ2-4; 8 nucleotides match TRBD1. Germline assignment: CDR1 WNHNN and CDR2 SYGVQD (reference sequence). The CDR3 is 13 residues long. With 11 bases clipped from V and 4 bases from J, the junction kept 7 bases outside the gene matches. CDR3 DNA sequence: TGCGCCTCCCAGACAGGGGCTAAAAACATTCAGTACTTC. It specifies CASQTGAKNIQYF.

The chain is built from TRBV5-1 and TRBJ2-3; 15 positions agree with TRBD2. The V and J ends lost 4 bases and 6 bases, in that order; junction bases with no gene match: 0. The germline CDR1 and CDR2 sequences are SGHRS and YFSETQ. The CDR3 is made up of 14 amino acids. CDR3 in DNA: TGCGCCAGCAGCGGGACTAGCGGGGGGGATACGCAGTATTTT. It codes for CASSGTSGGDTQYF.

This clonotype was seen only a few times. CDR3 protein: CASSSMGGARYNEQFF. As DNA, the CDR3 is TGTGCCAGCAGCTCCATGGGGGGGGCCCGGTACAATGAGCAGTTCTTC. V and J are TRBV7-2 and TRBJ2-1; perhaps TRBD2 as D (7 bases). Trimming pared 4 bases from V and 4 bases from J, leaving 17 bases between. The germline V gene has CDR1 SGHTA and CDR2 FQGNSA. There are 16 residues in the CDR3.

This clonotype was seen ten or more times. The genes are TRBV5-6 and TRBJ1-4, with D unresolved. Germline-derived CDR1 and CDR2 are SGHDT and YYEEEE. This CDR3 is 16 amino acids long. The V end was cut by 2 bases, the J end by 8 bases, with 19 bases between. In DNA form, the CDR3 reads TGTGCCAGCAGCTTACGACCCCAGGTCGGAGCCGAAAAACTGTTTTTT. Translation gives CASSLRPQVGAEKLFF.

This clonotype has just a few counts. This sequence joins TRBV5-1 and TRBJ2-1; 16 bases map to TRBD2. V lost 1 base and J lost 6; bases outside the gene matches: 7. From germline, CDR1 is SGHRS and CDR2 YFSETQ. There are 18 residues in the CDR3. The chain's CDR3 is CASSLLGTSGRAGNEQFF. The DNA of the CDR3 is TGCGCCAGCAGCTTGCTCGGGACTAGCGGGAGGGCCGGCAATGAGCAGTTCTTC.

This clonotype was recorded at least ten times. The chain recombines TRBV9 with TRBJ2-2; TRBD1 agrees at 7 bases. The ends lost 4 bases at V and 8 bases at J; junction bases unmatched: 8. CDR1 SGDLS and CDR2 YYNGEE come from the germline V gene. This CDR3 has 14 amino acids. The CDR3 spells CASSPRDRRGELFF. The CDR3, as DNA: TGTGCCAGCAGCCCCCGGGACAGACGGGGGGAGCTGTTTTTT.

The chain combines TRBV20-1 with TRBJ2-1; 8 bases are a match to TRBD2. The CDR3 extends over 15 amino acids. The germline gives CDR1 DFQATT, CDR2 SNEGSKA (reference sequence). Germline trimming cut 5 bases from V and 4 bases from J; bases unmatched to any gene: 10. CDR3 nucleotide sequence: TGCAGTGCTCCTGAACGGGGGGGGACTTACAATGAGCAGTTCTTC. The encoded protein is CSAPERGGTYNEQFF.

A few counts support this clonotype. The chain has TRBV5-1 and TRBJ2-7, with TRBD1 identical over 7 bases. Germline CDR1 and CDR2: SGHRS and YFSETQ. The V segment lost 4 bases and the J segment 0 bases; nucleotides outside the gene matches: 10. The CDR3 contains 16 residues. The CDR3 nucleotides read TGCGCCAGCAGCGAATATCGGGACAGAGCCTCCTACGAGCAGTACTTC. It specifies CASSEYRDRASYEQYF.

This clonotype was detected ten times or more. The junction departs from germline at one end; a sequencing error may be responsible. The rearrangement uses TRBV29-1 and TRBJ2-4; 7 nucleotides agree with TRBD1. Germline assignment: CDR1 SQVTM and CDR2 ANQGSEA. CDR3 size: 14 residues. CDR3 loop: CSVEVRGTENIQYF. The CDR3 DNA is TGCAGCGTCGAAGTCAGGGGGACCGAAAACATTCAGTACTTC.

This chain uses TRBV20-1 with TRBJ2-7, with TRBD2 as a possible D gene (6 bases). Per the germline V gene, CDR1 is DFQATT and CDR2 is SNEGSKA (reference sequence). CDR3 length: 13 amino acids. Trimming pared 6 bases from V and 6 bases from J, leaving 18 bases between. CDR3 DNA: TGCAGTGCGGGTGGGGGGTACGGCTCCGAGCAGTACTTC. This codes for CSAGGGYGSEQYF.

The table lists this clonotype with many counts. The chain combines TRBV4-2 with TRBJ2-1; TRBD2 matches at 7 bases. This CDR3 has 16 amino acids. Germline values: CDR1 LGHNA, CDR2 YNFKEQ. V lost 3 bases to trimming and J lost 4 bases; unmatched junction nucleotides: 9. The CDR3 DNA reads TGTGCCAGCAGCCAGCGAGCGAGCGGGATTTACAATGAGCAGTTCTTC. It is translated as CASSQRASGIYNEQFF.

This rearrangement joins TRBV5-1 to TRBJ2-1; the match to TRBD2 covers 8 bases. After removal of 2 bases from V and 1 base from J, the junction contained 2 bases not matched to a gene. The CDR3 is 15 residues long. CDR1 and CDR2 from the germline V gene are SGHRS and YFSETQ. The CDR3 loop reads CASSFSGISYNEQFF. CDR3 coding DNA: TGCGCCAGCAGCTTTAGCGGGATTTCCTACAATGAGCAGTTCTTC.

This clonotype was seen many times. V usage is TRBV10-3 and J usage is TRBJ2-1, with 9 bases identical to TRBD2. CDR3 length equals 13 residues. After removal of 7 bases from V and 8 bases from J, the junction contained 6 bases not matched to a gene. Germline loops: CDR1 ENHRY, CDR2 SYGVKD. The CDR3 sequence: CAINGGRVDEQFF. The CDR3, as DNA: TGTGCCATCAACGGCGGGAGGGTTGATGAGCAGTTCTTC.

This clonotype was seen ten or more times. One end of the junction fails to match germline, which may point to a read error. J is TRBJ2-1 and V is TRBV12-3 or TRBV12-4, with D possibly matching TRBD2 (6 bases). This CDR3 comprises 13 residues. As DNA, the CDR3 is TGCGCCAGCTCCCCGGGACTTTACAATGAGCAGTTCTTC. Residues: CASSPGLYNEQFF.

In its sample, this clonotype was seen a few times. The chain combines TRBV2 with TRBJ1-1; perhaps TRBD1 as D (5 bases). The CDR3 contains 11 residues. Germline V gene sequence: CDR1 SNHLY, CDR2 FYNNEI. V lost 9 bases, J lost 13 bases, and 18 bases lay in between. The CDR3 DNA is TGTGCCAGTACCACAGGTTTTGGGGGTTTCTTT. This gives the protein CASTTGFGGFF.

For this clonotype: One end of the junction varies from germline; a read error may be responsible. This chain links TRBV7-3 with TRBJ2-5; D not certain. The length of the CDR3 is 13 residues. CDR1 is SGHTA, CDR2 FQGTGA, per germline. The CDR3 nucleotides are TGTGCCAGCAGCTTAATCGACCAAGGGACCCAGTACTTC. Protein product: CASSLIDQGTQYF.